Shown below are 8 T cell receptor beta chains from a single sample sequenced in a study of blood T cell repertoires in COVID-19. Using immunoSEQ multiplex PCR, the repertoire was profiled, and TCRdb retains in-frame clones only, with some absent. The sample holds tens of thousands of clones; roughly 78% are singletons and the top ten take approximately 41%. Sequenced: peripheral blood. These receptors all come from an elderly man with active or convalescent COVID-19.

This chain links TRBV4-1 with TRBJ2-1; TRBD1 is a possible D gene (5 bases). The CDR3 runs to 16 residues. The V gene lost 0 bases and the J gene lost 1 base, with 10 bases spanning the gap. Germline V lookup: CDR1 MGHRA, CDR2 YSYEKL. The CDR3 here is CASSQEGRPSYNEQFF. CDR3 DNA sequence: TGCGCCAGCAGCCAAGAGGGGCGTCCGTCCTACAATGAGCAGTTCTTC.

The V and J genes are TRBV6-5 and TRBJ2-3; tentative D call: TRBD1 (6 bases). Trimming removed 3 bases from V and 3 bases from J, with 10 bases in between. The CDR3 spans 14 residues. Germline lookup yields CDR1 MNHEY and CDR2 SVGAGI. CDR3 bases: TGTGCCAGCAGTTATGACACAGGGACAGATACGCAGTATTTT. Its protein is CASSYDTGTDTQYF.

The chain is built from TRBV30 and TRBJ2-7, with TRBD2 matching over 9 bases. Germline V lookup: CDR1 GTSNPN, CDR2 SVGIG (reference sequence). CDR3 length equals 14 residues. V gave up 0 bases and J gave up 3 bases; unmatched junction bases: 3. In DNA form, the CDR3 reads TGTGCCTGGAGTGTGGCTAGCGGGATCTACGAGCAGTACTTC. Its protein is CAWSVASGIYEQYF.

The V and J genes are TRBV6-2 or TRBV6-3 and TRBJ2-5; 7 bases agree with TRBD2. The CDR3 length is 16 residues. The germline V gene has CDR1 MNHEY and CDR2 SVGEGT. J gave up 5 bases and V 5 bases, and 14 bases lay outside the gene matches. CDR3 protein: CASSQREGRVRETQYF. The CDR3 DNA follows: TGTGCCAGCAGTCAAAGGGAGGGCAGAGTCCGGGAGACCCAGTACTTC.

This sequence joins TRBV29-1 and TRBJ2-5; 9 bases are a match to TRBD1. This CDR3 comprises 14 residues. V lost 4 bases to trimming and J lost 5 bases; unmatched junction nucleotides: 8. Germline values: CDR1 SQVTM, CDR2 ANQGSEA. CDR3 nucleotide sequence: TGCAGCGTTGGGGCACAGGGGGCTTTCGAGACCCAGTACTTC. Protein sequence: CSVGAQGAFETQYF. The full variable domain, its missing parts supplied by reference TRBV29-1 and TRBJ2-5, is SAVISQKPSRDICQRGTSLTIQCQVDSQVTMMFWYRQQPGQSLTLIATANQGSEATYESGFVIDKFPISRPNLTFSTLTVSNMSPEDSSIYLCSVGAQGAFETQYFGPGTRLLVL.

J is TRBJ2-3 and V is TRBV3-1 (or the pseudogene TRBV3-2), with 9 bases identical to TRBD2. This CDR3 contains 16 residues. CDR1 LGHDT and CDR2 YNNKEL come from the germline V gene (reference sequence). J was trimmed by 1 base and V by 2 bases; bases with no gene match: 4. The CDR3, as DNA: TGTGCCAGCAGCCAATTTCGCGGGAGGGGCACAGATACGCAGTATTTT. This codes for CASSQFRGRGTDTQYF.

J is TRBJ2-5 and V is TRBV11-1, with D hard to call. From germline, CDR1 is SGHAT and CDR2 FQDESV (reference sequence). The ends were cut back, 0 bases at V and 5 bases at J, with 7 bases in the middle. CDR3 size: 13 residues. CDR3 sequence (DNA): TGTGCCAGCAGCTTAGCCAGAAGTGAGACCCAGTACTTC. It yields the protein CASSLARSETQYF.

This clone was detected only once. V is TRBV3-1 (or the pseudogene TRBV3-2) and J is TRBJ2-4; D possibly corresponds to TRBD2 (6 bases). V gave up 2 bases and J gave up 6 bases, with 14 bases separating them. Germline assignment: CDR1 LGHDT and CDR2 YNNKEL (reference sequence). The CDR3 is made up of 15 amino acids. This CDR3 is CASSQTGSGGNIQYF. In nucleotides, the CDR3 is TGTGCCAGCAGCCAAACGGGGTCCGGGGGAAACATTCAGTACTTC.